The entry that follows covers one T cell receptor (beta chain) sequence. It lacks a known antigen. The sample holds no much larger clone one base away, and base qualities are not on file. The data originate from a study of PD-1 blockade in classical Hodgkin lymphoma (dated by TCRdb to the early 2020s). Regarding the research as a whole: Nivolumab dosing was 3 mg/kg intravenously every 2 weeks, continuing until either disease progression or unacceptable toxicity. To define a peripheral blood immune signature of response to PD-1 blockade in classical Hodgkin lymphoma, the study combined TCR beta sequencing with CyTOF. What the work shows at the level of the full study, not this receptor alone: The study was restricted to a single clinical trial cohort, and the causes of repertoire differences, possibly disease activity or prior therapy, were left undefined. Baseline TCR diversity was reported to be lower in newly diagnosed patients than in healthy donors and to be lower still in relapsed/refractory patients. CD4+ but not CD8+ TCR diversity rose significantly by C4D1 (p=0.0027 vs p=0.16), most apparent in complete responders (p=0.02). Lower diversity was seen in patients whose nivolumab began less than 1 year after ASCT, and these patients were left out of later analyses so that immune reconstitution would not confound the results. Baseline diversity similar to that of newly diagnosed patients was observed in trial patients achieving complete response, whereas significantly lower diversity was observed in partial responders and progressors.

The sample's time point, from its label and the paper: cycle 4 day 1 (C4D1), after around six weeks of nivolumab. All trial patients had relapsed after autologous stem cell transplantation, with cohorts A, B and C differing in prior brentuximab vedotin exposure. The trial cohort comprised some 60 patients with relapsed/refractory classical Hodgkin lymphoma whose best overall responses were complete response, partial response or progressive disease. Single-agent nivolumab was administered to trial patients in the multi-cohort phase II CheckMate 205 trial. An independent review committee assessed best overall response using the 2007 International Working Group response criteria. Trial PBMCs were collected just before the start of nivolumab (C1D1) and during therapy at cycle 2 day 1 and cycle 4 day 1. Peripheral blood was collected in 8 mL Vacutainer Cell Preparation Tubes, from which PBMCs were isolated by centrifugation and then cryopreserved.

The CDR3 starts with the cysteine, ends with the phenylalanine, and has 18 residues. The sequence is cut down to CDR3 DNA, 54 bases in frame from base 1. The V end gives up 1 base and the J end 2 bases, leaving 13 bases in the junction not matched to a gene. CDR1 SGHTA and CDR2 FQGNSA were looked up in the germline V gene. The Qiagen DNeasy kit was used to extract genomic DNA both from unsorted PBMCs and from the negatively selected CD4+ and CD8+ fractions. TCR beta CDR3 regions were amplified by immunoSEQ multiplex PCR using primers annealing to V and J segments. A synthetic immune receptor repertoire was used to minimize amplification bias, and any residual bias was removed computationally once sequencing was done. From the authors' description of their analysis: Repertoire diversity was quantified as the Shannon entropy index using custom Python scripts. Unsorted, CD4+ and CD8+ repertoires were analyzed separately, except in combined analyses where CD4+ and CD8+ sequences were merged in silico. A clone counted as expanded when the clone's frequency after treatment rose at least 2-fold relative to C1D1, and clones undetected at baseline were given a pseudocount of 0.5. Singleton clones were defined as clones with 0 or 1 copy at C1D1, and non-singleton clones were defined as clones with 2 or more copies. Clones expanded in unsorted samples were assigned a CD4+, CD8+ or unknown annotation through matching of protein sequences in sorted samples from the same patient. Wilcoxon tests were applied to paired samples to test diversity changes from C1D1 to C4D1. This immuneACCESS table, as held by TCRdb, lists in-frame sequences with V and J called but not all clones. Of the missing ones, under half trace to an unresolved V gene in checked studies; the others have no known cause. The V and J calls and the clone size are those of that table, but D and trimming were determined from the DNA. The sample has around 40,000 clones on record, 77% of them singletons. Of the sample, more than 8% falls within the top ten clones.

The source material was peripheral blood mononuclear cells (PBMCs), sampled before the fourth cycle of nivolumab. The receptor was isolated from a human donor with classical Hodgkin lymphoma. This chain is built from TRBV7-2 and TRBJ2-7; a stretch of 8 junction bases matches TRBD2. This receptor has the CDR3 CASSLVLVGRGAPYEQYF. The DNA sequence is TGTGCCAGCAGCTTAGTCCTCGTTGGGCGGGGGGCCCCCTACGAGCAGTACTTC. Where the CDR3 stops, the reference TRBV7-2 and TRBJ2-7 genes take over; the full variable domain is GAGVSQSPSNKVTEKGKDVELRCDPISGHTALYWYRQSLGQGLEFLIYFQGNSAPDKSGLPSDRFSAERTGGSVSTLTIQRTQQEDSAVYLCASSLVLVGRGAPYEQYFGPGTRLTVT.